The entry below describes one T cell receptor (beta chain). Germline V gives CDR1 MNHNY, CDR2 SVGAGI (reference sequence). The CDR3 runs 15 residues. V lost 9 bases and J lost 2; bases outside the gene matches: 11. The authors' processing: Amplification of reference gene primers was used by the study to estimate nucleated cell counts. Generated by immunoSEQ multiplex PCR, the TCRdb table keeps only in-frame clones and is missing some. The DNA was the basis for D and trimming; V, J and clone size are from that table. Of around 260,000 clones listed, 70% to 90% were seen once; the top ten hold roughly 4.9%. Seattle's cohort entered during active infection and was followed longitudinally. The data are from a study of blood T cell repertoires in COVID-19. Study summary: Whether acute or convalescent, the COVID-19 samples came from the United States, Italy and Spain. In each case, the material was cDNA or gDNA derived from T cells, B-cell-depleted T cells, or PBMCs.

The chain links TRBV6-6 to TRBJ2-3, with 7 bases identical to TRBD1. Sequenced: peripheral blood. This clonotype was obtained from a woman aged 60-75 years with COVID-19, enrolled during active disease. The CDR3 DNA sequence: TGTGCCAGTCAAAACAGGGGATACACCACAGATACGCAGTATTTT. Translation: CASQNRGYTTDTQYF.